The clone carrying this T cell receptor (beta chain) occurred a few times. Researchers took RNA transcripts and amplified the TCR beta CDR3 regions from them. RT-PCR in the first round (using the HTBI primer set) targeted the TCR CDR3. Each CDR3 protein gets one entry after TCRdb re-called the multiplex PCR reads with MiXCR. The sample includes some 550,000 distinct CDR3 sequences, around 20% of them seen just once. The data belong to a study of T cells in Graves' hyperthyroidism and ophthalmopathy. The CDR3 consists of 13 residues. Losses at the gene ends were 5 bases for V and 11 bases for J; bases not matched to a gene: 7. Germline V lookup: CDR1 DFQATT, CDR2 SNEGSKA (reference sequence).

Specimen: blood. The sequence was collected from a man younger than 35 with Graves' hyperthyroidism. The chain couples TRBV20-1 to TRBJ1-6; 9 bases align to TRBD1. The CDR3 nucleotides read TGCAGTGCTTCCGGGACAGGGCAGGCACCCCTCCACTTT. Its protein product is CSASGTGQAPLHF.